This T cell receptor (beta chain) emerged from a study of CD4 T cells in lung cancer. Whole-study context: Neoantigen-specific CD4+ T-cell clones and TCRs were isolated from blood. Some patients had received nivolumab or pembrolizumab before giving blood.

Concerning this clone itself: Antigen unknown.

Mutant 27-mer peptides stimulated the PBMCs for 10 to 15 days before restimulation with peptide-pulsed autologous B cells. Live IFNgamma-secreting T cells were sorted after restimulation with peptide-pulsed B cells. Sorted cells were expanded at limiting dilution, around 3 or 10 per well, for 14 to 20 days. The starting cells came from peripheral blood or a leukapheresis product. The CDR3 is 16 amino acids. Germline V CDR1 and CDR2: SEHNR, FQNEAQ (reference sequence). The V and J ends lost 5 bases and 5 bases, in that order; junction bases with no gene match: 11. Study-wide points: Some responses in blood might come from in vitro naive priming, not memory.

Clones were sequenced by immunoSEQ multiplex PCR, and TCRdb holds only the in-frame ones, with some missing. The sample includes approximately 300 clones, about nine tenths of them seen just once. J is TRBJ2-2 and V is TRBV7-9; 7 nucleotides agree with TRBD1. The sequence came from a woman in her fifties or sixties with non-small cell lung cancer. Some clones in this sample may be carry-over from other donors' samples. The sequencing sample was made of a CD4+ T cell line or clone grown in culture. This CDR3 is CASSEEQGSRTGELFF. The CDR3 bases are TGTGCCAGCAGCGAGGAACAGGGGAGTAGGACCGGGGAGCTGTTTTTT.